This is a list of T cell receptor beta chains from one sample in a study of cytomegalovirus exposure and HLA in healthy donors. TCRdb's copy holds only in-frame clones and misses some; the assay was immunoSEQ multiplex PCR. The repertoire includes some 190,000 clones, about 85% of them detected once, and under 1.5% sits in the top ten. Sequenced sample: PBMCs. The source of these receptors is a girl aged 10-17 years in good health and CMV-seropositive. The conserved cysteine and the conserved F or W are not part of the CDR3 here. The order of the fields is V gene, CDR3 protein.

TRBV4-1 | ASAQGGQLNTEAF
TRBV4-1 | ASSLLYAGAFSGELF
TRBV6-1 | ASRDTGGYGYT
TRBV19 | ASRELAVGGNEQF
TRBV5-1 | ASSLLTAANTGELF
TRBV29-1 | SVSPGLAVEQF
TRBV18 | ASSPIGEVYYGYT
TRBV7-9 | ASSMGGRDRVSPYEQY
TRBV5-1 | ASSLDTNNQPQH
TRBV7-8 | ASSSGSPYNEQF
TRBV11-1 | ASSLGQGFTEAF
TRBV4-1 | ASTNLAQNIQY
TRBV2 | AHKGVDSPKNIQY
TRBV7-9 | ASSSPGGAYEQY
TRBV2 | ASRTLSGANDTQY
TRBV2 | ASSAGTSHEQY
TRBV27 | ASSLSIFGPGYT
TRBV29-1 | SVACADSNQPQH
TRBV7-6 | ASSLSGVGNEAF
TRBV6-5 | ASSSQSTVYNEQF
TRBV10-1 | ASSLIRDTY
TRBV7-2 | ASNRGNTGELF
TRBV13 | ASSLVGEAYNEQF
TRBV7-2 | ASSLAGTGATEAF
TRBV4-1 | ASSQENPGYEQY
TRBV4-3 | ASSRVGTGVGETQY
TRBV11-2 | ASSLVRLGEQF
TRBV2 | ASSYDRGYGEKLF
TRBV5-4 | ASSLLPTDTQY
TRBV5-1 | ASSGQGRNTEAF
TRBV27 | ASTPGRETGELF
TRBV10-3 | AISGQSTGELF
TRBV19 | ASAETWSGTIY